Presented here are 9 T cell receptor beta chains from one specimen sequenced in a study of glioma-infiltrating T cells. Using RNA template, CDR3s of TCR alpha and beta were amplified with iRepertoire arm-PCR. TCRdb recomputed calls from the multiplex PCR reads with MiXCR, one row per CDR3 protein. The table includes roughly 100,000 distinct CDR3 sequences, 25% to 30% detected once. The sample consisted of glioma tissue, nonneoplastic brain tissue, or PBMCs (not recorded which). These receptor sequences come from a human donor with low-grade glioma or glioblastoma, undergoing nonglioma brain surgery, or in good health (not recorded which).

This clonotype was seen ten or more times. This chain uses TRBV7-2 with TRBJ1-2; TRBD1 is a possible D gene (6 bases). V was cut by 1 base and J by 5 bases, with 8 bases left in between. Looked up from germline, CDR1 is SGHTA and CDR2 is FQGNSA. The CDR3 spans 13 residues. CDR3 sequence reads: CASSLGTEYGYTF. In nucleotides, the CDR3 is TGTGCCAGCAGCTTAGGGACAGAGTATGGCTACACCTTC.

The DNA of the CDR3 is TGTGCCAGCAGCTTAGGGAGGGTATCTGGCACAGATACGCAGTATTTT. It yields the protein CASSLGRVSGTDTQYF. This chain joins TRBV7-2 and TRBJ2-3; weak D call: TRBD2 (6 bases). The ends were cut back, 1 base at V and 1 base at J, with 12 bases in the middle. The germline CDR1 and CDR2 sequences are SGHTA and FQGNSA. The CDR3 extends over 16 amino acids.

In its sample, this clonotype was seen many times. The chain employs TRBV6-6 and TRBJ2-3, with TRBD2 matching over 8 bases. The trim removed 2 bases at V and 5 bases at J, leaving 6 bases unmatched. The length of the CDR3 is 15 residues. Germline V CDR1 and CDR2: MNHNY, SVGAGI (reference sequence). CDR3 in DNA: TGTGCCAGCAGTTACGGGACTAGTCGGCAAGATACGCAGTATTTT. Residues: CASSYGTSRQDTQYF.

The chain is built from TRBV2 and TRBJ1-2, with D hard to call. The CDR3 runs to 14 residues. V lost 3 bases and J 8 bases, leaving 16 bases between the germline ends. Germline-derived CDR1 and CDR2 are SNHLY and FYNNEI. CDR3 in amino acids: CASSEVRAVGGYTF. CDR3 coding DNA: TGTGCCAGCAGTGAGGTGCGGGCTGTAGGGGGCTACACCTTC.

Concerning this clonotype itself: This clone may be a read error of a much larger clone one base away. The chain joins TRBV20-1 to TRBJ2-3; the match to TRBD2 covers 7 bases. This CDR3 contains 15 residues. CDR1 is DFQATT and CDR2 is SNEGSKA in the germline V gene (reference sequence). For the CDR3, the DNA is TGCAGTGCTAGACGACCCGGGACTAACACAGATAAGCAGTATTTT. Its protein product is CSARRPGTNTDKQYF.

This clonotype showed up many times. The gene calls are TRBV7-8 and TRBJ1-2; 8 bases are shared with TRBD1. Trimming at V came to 5 bases and at J to 4 bases, leaving 9 bases not matched to a gene. Germline V CDR1 and CDR2: SGHVS, FQNEAQ. The CDR3 runs 15 residues. The CDR3 protein is CASSPTGTGGYGYTF. CDR3 in DNA: TGTGCCAGCAGCCCGACCGGGACAGGAGGCTATGGCTACACCTTC.

This clonotype has only a few counts. This rearrangement joins TRBV9 to TRBJ2-3, with 7 bases lining up with TRBD1. Germline-derived CDR1 and CDR2 are SGDLS and YYNGEE. The J segment lost 4 bases and the V segment lost 4 bases, leaving 9 bases of the junction unmatched. CDR3 length equals 15 residues. The CDR3 bases are TGTGCCAGCAGCCAAGGGGGCGCAGGATCAGATACGCAGTATTTT. Its protein is CASSQGGAGSDTQYF.

A remark on this clonotype: This may come from a read error, since a much larger clone is one base off. This chain connects TRBV4-1 to TRBJ2-2; TRBD2 matches 9 bases. The CDR3 totals 16 residues. Germline loops: CDR1 MGHRA, CDR2 YSYEKL. V dropped 4 bases and J dropped 4; count of bases not matched to a gene: 7. CDR3 region: CASSPTGTSLTGELFF. DNA for the CDR3: TGCGCCAGCAGCCCAACCGGGACTAGCCTCACCGGGGAGCTGTTTTTT.

The chain has TRBV3-1 and TRBJ2-7; D uncertain. The CDR3 totals 13 residues. CDR1 and CDR2 (germline): LGHDT, YNNKEL (reference sequence). V was shortened by 3 bases and J by 7 bases, with 13 bases between the two germline ends. The CDR3 loop reads CASSHGIDNEQYF. CDR3 sequence (DNA): TGTGCCAGCAGCCATGGCATCGACAATGAGCAGTACTTC.